The 5 T cell receptor beta chains below were found in one sample sequenced in a study of blood T cell repertoires in COVID-19. Using immunoSEQ multiplex PCR, the repertoire was profiled, and TCRdb retains in-frame clones only, with some absent. The sample comprises around 300,000 clones, 87% of which are singletons, and approximately 2.4% rests with the top ten. The sample comprised peripheral blood. These TCRs come from a man aged 18 to 29 with active or convalescent COVID-19.

The rearrangement joins TRBV7-9 to TRBJ1-1, with TRBD1 identical over 11 bases. V lost 8 bases to trimming and J lost 2 bases; unmatched junction nucleotides: 13. CDR1 and CDR2 from the germline V gene are SEHNR and FQNEAQ (reference sequence). The CDR3 is 17 residues long. The CDR3 reads CASRPTGTGGINTEAFF. DNA of the CDR3: TGTGCCAGCCGCCCCACCGGGACAGGGGGTATTAACACTGAAGCTTTCTTT.

The genes are TRBV6-1 and TRBJ2-2; TRBD2 agrees at 7 bases. The CDR3 covers 13 residues. Germline CDR1 and CDR2: MNHNS and SASEGT. The junction had 9 bases not matched to a gene; V was cut back by 11 bases and J by 6 bases. In DNA form, the CDR3 reads TGTGCCGGAGAACCGGGGGGTTCCGGGGAGCTGTTTTTT. Translated, it gives CAGEPGGSGELFF.

This clone came up a few times. This rearrangement joins TRBV9 to TRBJ2-3, with TRBD1 matching over 7 bases. The CDR3 totals 12 residues. V was pared by 3 bases and J by 8 bases, with 3 bases of the junction left unmatched. CDR1 and CDR2 from the germline V gene are SGDLS and YYNGEE. The CDR3 here is CASSAYRGTQYF. CDR3 in DNA: TGTGCCAGCAGCGCATACAGGGGTACGCAGTATTTT.

The V gene is TRBV19, the J gene TRBJ2-7; 7 bases agree with TRBD2. The CDR3 extends over 13 amino acids. With V trimmed by 4 bases and J by 1 base, 1 base remained unmatched. In germline, CDR1 is LNHDA, CDR2 SQIVND (reference sequence). The CDR3 loop is CASSTGGSYEQYF. The DNA for the CDR3 is TGTGCCAGTAGTACCGGGGGGTCCTACGAGCAGTACTTC.

V is TRBV19 and J is TRBJ1-2; 7 bases are a match to TRBD1. The CDR3 has 15 residues. The V segment lost 4 bases and the J segment 8 bases; nucleotides outside the gene matches: 13. CDR1 and CDR2 (germline): LNHDA, SQIVND (reference sequence). CDR3 in DNA: TGTGCCAGTAGTACGGCTCGACAGGGTAGAGGAGGCTACACCTTC. Its protein product is CASSTARQGRGGYTF.